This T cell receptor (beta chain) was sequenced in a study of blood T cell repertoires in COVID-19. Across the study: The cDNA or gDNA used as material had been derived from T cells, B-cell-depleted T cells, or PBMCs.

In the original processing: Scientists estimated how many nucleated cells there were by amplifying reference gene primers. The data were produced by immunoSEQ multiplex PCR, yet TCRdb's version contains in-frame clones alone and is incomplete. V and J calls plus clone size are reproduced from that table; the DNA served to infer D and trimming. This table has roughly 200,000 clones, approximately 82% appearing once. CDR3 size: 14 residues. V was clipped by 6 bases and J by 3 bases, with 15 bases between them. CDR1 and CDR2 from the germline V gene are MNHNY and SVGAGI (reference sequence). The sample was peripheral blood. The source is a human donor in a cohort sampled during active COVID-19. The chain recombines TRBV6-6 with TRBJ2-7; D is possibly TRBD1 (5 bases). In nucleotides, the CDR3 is TGTGCCAGCAGCCCGTCATTAAGGGGCTACGAGCAGTACTTC. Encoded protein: CASSPSLRGYEQYF.